This TCR beta chain was obtained from a study of T cells in Graves' hyperthyroidism and ophthalmopathy. This clonotype appeared many times. What it binds is unknown. RNA transcripts yielded amplified TCR beta CDR3 regions. Primed by the HTBI set, a first-round RT-PCR was run on the TCR CDR3. TCRdb called the multiplex PCR reads again in MiXCR, with one record for every CDR3 protein. The repertoire has a few hundred thousand distinct CDR3 sequences, 18% of them found once; the top ten carry around 40%. The CDR3 has 15 residues. CDR1 MGHRA and CDR2 YSYEKL come from the germline V gene. The ends lost 0 bases at V and 5 bases at J; junction bases unmatched: 4. Lactation, pregnancy, other autoimmune disease or uncontrolled infection led to exclusion of patients. Diagnosing involved the use of clinical symptoms, serum thyroxine and TRAb, thyroid ultrasound and orbital computed tomography. Notes on the study in general: Prediction of ophthalmopathy progression came a median 6.5 months pre-onset.

Sequenced input: blood. The source of this sequence is a man aged 18-30 years with Graves' ophthalmopathy. J is TRBJ1-5 and V is TRBV4-1; 7 nucleotides align to TRBD1. The CDR3 DNA is TGCGCCAGCAGCCAAGAACTTCAGGGGGATCAGCCCCAGCATTTT. Its translation is CASSQELQGDQPQHF.